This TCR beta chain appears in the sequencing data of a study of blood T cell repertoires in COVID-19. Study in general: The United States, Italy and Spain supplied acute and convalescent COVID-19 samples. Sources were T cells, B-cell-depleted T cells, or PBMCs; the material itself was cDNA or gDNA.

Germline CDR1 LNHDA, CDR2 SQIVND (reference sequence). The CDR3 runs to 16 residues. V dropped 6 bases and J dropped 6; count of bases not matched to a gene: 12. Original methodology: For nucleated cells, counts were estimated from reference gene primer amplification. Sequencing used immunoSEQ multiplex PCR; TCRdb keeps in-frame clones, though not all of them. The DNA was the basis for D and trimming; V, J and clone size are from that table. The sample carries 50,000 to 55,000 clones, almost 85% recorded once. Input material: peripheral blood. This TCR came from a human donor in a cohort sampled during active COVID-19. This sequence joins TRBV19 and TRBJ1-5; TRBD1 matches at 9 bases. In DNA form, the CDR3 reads TGTGCCAGTAGCCCGCCCGGGACAGGGATGGGTCAGCCCCAGCATTTT. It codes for CASSPPGTGMGQPQHF.